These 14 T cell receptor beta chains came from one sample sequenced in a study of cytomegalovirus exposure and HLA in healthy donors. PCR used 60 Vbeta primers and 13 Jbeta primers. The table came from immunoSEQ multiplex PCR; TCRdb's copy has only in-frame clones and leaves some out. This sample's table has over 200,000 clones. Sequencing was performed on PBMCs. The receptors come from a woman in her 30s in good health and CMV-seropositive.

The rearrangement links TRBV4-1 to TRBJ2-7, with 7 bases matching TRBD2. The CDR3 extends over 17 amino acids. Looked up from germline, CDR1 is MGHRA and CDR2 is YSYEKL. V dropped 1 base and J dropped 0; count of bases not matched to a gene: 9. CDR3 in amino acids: CASSQGELADISYEQYF. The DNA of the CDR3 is TGCGCCAGCAGCCAAGGGGAGCTAGCGGATATCTCCTACGAGCAGTACTTC.

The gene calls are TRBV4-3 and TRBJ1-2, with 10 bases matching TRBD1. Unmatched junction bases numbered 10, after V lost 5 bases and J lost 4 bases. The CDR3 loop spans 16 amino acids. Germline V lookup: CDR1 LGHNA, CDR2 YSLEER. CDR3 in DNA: TGCGCCAGCAGCTTAATTGGCGGGACAGGGGCCTATGGCTACACCTTC. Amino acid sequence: CASSLIGGTGAYGYTF.

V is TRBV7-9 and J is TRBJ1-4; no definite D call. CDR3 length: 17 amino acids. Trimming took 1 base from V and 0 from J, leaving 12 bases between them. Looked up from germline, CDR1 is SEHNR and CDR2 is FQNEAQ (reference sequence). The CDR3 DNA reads TGTGCCAGCAGCTTAGAGGCGGGTCGGCCAACTAATGAAAAACTGTTTTTT. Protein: CASSLEAGRPTNEKLFF. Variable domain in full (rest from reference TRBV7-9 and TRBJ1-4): DTGVSQNPRHKITKRGQNVTFRCDPISEHNRLYWYRQTLGQGPEFLTYFQNEAQLEKSRLLSDRFSAERPKGSFSTLEIQRTEQGDSAMYLCASSLEAGRPTNEKLFFGSGTQLSVL.

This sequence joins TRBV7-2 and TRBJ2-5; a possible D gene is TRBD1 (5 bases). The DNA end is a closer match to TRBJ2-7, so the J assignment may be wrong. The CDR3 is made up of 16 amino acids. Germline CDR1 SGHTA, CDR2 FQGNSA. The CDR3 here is CASSLRGPTGPYEQYF. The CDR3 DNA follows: TGTGCCAGCAGCTTAAGAGGCCCTACAGGTCCCTACGAGCAGTACTTC.

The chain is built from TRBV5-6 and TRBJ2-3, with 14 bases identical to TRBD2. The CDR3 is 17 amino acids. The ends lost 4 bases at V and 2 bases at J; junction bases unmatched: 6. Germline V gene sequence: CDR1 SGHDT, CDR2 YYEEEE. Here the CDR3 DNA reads TGTGCCAGCAGCATACGGACTAGCGGGGGGTACACAGATACGCAGTATTTT. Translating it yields CASSIRTSGGYTDTQYF.

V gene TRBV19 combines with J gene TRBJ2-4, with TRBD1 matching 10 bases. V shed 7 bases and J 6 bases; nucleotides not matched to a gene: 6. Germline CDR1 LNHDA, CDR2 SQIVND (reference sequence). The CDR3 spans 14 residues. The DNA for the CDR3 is TGTGCCAGTAATGACCGGGACAGGGGAAACATTCAGTACTTC. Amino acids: CASNDRDRGNIQYF.

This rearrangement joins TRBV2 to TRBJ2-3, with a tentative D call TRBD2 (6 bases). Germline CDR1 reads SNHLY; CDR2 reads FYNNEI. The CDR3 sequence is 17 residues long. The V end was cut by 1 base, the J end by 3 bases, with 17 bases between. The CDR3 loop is CASSEEAVADTTDTQYF. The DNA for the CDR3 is TGTGCCAGCAGTGAAGAGGCGGTAGCGGACACTACAGATACGCAGTATTTT.

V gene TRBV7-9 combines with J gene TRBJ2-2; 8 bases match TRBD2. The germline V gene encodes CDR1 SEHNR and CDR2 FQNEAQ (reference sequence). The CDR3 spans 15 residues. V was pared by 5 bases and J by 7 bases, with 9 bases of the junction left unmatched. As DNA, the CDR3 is TGTGCCAGCAGCCAGGGACTAGGGTTCGACGGGGAGCTGTTTTTT. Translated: CASSQGLGFDGELFF.

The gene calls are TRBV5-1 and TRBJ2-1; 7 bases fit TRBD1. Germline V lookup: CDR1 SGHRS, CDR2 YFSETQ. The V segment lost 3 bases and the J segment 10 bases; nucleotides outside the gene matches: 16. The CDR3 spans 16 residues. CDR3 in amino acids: CASSSTGDPQLEEQFF. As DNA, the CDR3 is TGCGCCAGCAGCTCTACAGGGGACCCTCAGCTAGAGGAGCAGTTCTTC.

Written as DNA, the CDR3 is TGTGCCTATCGACTAGCGGGACACAATGAGCAGTTCTTC. Protein: CAYRLAGHNEQFF. The V and J genes are TRBV30 and TRBJ2-1; 11 nucleotides align to TRBD2. The CDR3 contains 13 residues. The trim removed 7 bases at V and 5 bases at J, leaving 4 bases unmatched. Germline CDR1 and CDR2: GTSNPN and SVGIG (reference sequence).

CDR3 nucleotides: TGTGCCAGCAGCTTGGTGGCGGGGGGGCCAAATGAGCAGTTCTTC. Protein sequence: CASSLVAGGPNEQFF. This sequence joins TRBV5-4 and TRBJ2-1; 9 nucleotides agree with TRBD2. J was trimmed by 7 bases and V by 0 bases; bases with no gene match: 5. Per the germline V gene, CDR1 is SGHNT and CDR2 is YYREEE (reference sequence). CDR3 size: 15 residues. The full variable domain, its missing parts supplied by reference TRBV5-4 and TRBJ2-1, is ETGVTQSPTHLIKTRGQQVTLRCSSQSGHNTVSWYQQALGQGPQFIFQYYREEENGRGNFPPRFSGLQFPNYSSELNVNALELDDSALYLCASSLVAGGPNEQFFGPGTRLTVL.

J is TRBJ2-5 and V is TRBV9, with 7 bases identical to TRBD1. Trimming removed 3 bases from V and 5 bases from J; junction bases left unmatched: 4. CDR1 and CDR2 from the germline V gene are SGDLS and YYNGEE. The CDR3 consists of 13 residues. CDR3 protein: CASSATGLETQYF. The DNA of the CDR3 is TGTGCCAGCAGCGCGACAGGGCTGGAGACCCAGTACTTC.

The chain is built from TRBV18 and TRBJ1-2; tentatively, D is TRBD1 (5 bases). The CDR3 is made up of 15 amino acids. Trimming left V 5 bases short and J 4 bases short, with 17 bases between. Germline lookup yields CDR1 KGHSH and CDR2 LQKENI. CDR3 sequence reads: CASSSSSRGSYGYTF. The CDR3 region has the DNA TGTGCCAGCTCATCGTCCTCCCGGGGGTCCTATGGCTACACCTTC.

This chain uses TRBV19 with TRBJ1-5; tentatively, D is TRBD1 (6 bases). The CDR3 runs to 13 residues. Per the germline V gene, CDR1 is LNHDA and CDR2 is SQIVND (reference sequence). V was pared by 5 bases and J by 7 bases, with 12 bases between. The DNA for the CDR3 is TGTGCCAGTAGTGGGAACAGGGAGCAGCCCCAGCATTTT. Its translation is CASSGNREQPQHF.